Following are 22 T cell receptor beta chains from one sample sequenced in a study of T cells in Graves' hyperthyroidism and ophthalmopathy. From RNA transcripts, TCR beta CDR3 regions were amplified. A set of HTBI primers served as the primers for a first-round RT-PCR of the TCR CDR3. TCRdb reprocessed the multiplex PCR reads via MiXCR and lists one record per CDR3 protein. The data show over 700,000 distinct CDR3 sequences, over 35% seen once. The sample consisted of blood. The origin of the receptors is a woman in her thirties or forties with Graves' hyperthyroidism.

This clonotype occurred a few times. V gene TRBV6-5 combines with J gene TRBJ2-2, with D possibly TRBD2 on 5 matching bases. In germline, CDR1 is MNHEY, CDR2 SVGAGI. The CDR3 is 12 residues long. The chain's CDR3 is CAAVTNTGELFF. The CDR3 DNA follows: TGTGCAGCGGTAACTAACACCGGGGAGCTGTTTTTT.

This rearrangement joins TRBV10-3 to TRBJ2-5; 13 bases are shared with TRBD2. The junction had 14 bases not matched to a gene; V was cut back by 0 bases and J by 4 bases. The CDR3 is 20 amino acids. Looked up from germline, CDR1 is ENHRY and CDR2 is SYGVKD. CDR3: CAISESWNSGRLAGGETQYF. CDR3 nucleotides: TGTGCCATCAGTGAGTCCTGGAACAGCGGACGACTAGCGGGGGGAGAGACCCAGTACTTC.

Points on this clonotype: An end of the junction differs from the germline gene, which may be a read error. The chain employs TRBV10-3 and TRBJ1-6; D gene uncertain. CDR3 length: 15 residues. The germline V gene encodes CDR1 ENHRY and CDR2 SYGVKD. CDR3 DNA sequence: TGTGCCAGCAGTTACTCTAACAGTTATAATTCACCCCTCCACTTT. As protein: CASSYSNSYNSPLHF.

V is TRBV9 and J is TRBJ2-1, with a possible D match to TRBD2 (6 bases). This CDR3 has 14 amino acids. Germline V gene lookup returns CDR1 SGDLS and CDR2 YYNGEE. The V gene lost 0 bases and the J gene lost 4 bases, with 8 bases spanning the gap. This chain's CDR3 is CASSVVGGYNEQFF. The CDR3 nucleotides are TGTGCCAGCAGCGTAGTTGGGGGGTACAATGAGCAGTTCTTC.

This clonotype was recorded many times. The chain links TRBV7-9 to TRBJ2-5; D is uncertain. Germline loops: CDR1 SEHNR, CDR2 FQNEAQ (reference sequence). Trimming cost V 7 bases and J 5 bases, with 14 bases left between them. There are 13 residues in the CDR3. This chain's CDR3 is CASTRVGFETQYF. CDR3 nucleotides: TGTGCCAGCACCCGGGTGGGGTTCGAGACCCAGTACTTC.

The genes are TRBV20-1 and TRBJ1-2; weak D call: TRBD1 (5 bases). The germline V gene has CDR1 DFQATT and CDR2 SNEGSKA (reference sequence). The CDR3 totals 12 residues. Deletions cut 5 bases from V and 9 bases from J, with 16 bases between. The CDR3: CSAGGGGGSYTF. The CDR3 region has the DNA TGCAGTGCTGGGGGTGGTGGCGGAAGCTACACCTTC.

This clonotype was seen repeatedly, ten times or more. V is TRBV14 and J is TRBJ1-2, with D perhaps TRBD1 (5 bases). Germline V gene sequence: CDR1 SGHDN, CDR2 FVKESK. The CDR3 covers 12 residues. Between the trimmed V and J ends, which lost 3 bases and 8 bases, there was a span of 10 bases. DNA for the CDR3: TGTGCCAGCAGCCACTGGGGCCTCGGCTACACCTTC. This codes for CASSHWGLGYTF.

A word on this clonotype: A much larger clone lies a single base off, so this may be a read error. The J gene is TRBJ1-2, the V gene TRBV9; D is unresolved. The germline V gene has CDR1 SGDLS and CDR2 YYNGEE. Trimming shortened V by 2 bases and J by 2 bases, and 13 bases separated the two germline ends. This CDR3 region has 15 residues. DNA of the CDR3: TGTGCCAGCAGCGTGGGAGCGACAAAAAACTATGGCTACACCTTC. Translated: CASSVGATKNYGYTF.

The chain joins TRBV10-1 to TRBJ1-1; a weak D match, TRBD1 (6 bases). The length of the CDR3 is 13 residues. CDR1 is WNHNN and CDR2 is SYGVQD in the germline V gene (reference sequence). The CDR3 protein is CSGQTGLNTEAFF. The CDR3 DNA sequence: TGCAGCGGGCAGACAGGATTGAACACTGAAGCTTTCTTT.

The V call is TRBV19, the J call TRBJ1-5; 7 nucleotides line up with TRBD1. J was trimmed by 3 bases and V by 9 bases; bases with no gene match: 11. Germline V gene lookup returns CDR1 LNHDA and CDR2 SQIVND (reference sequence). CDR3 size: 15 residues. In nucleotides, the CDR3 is TGTGCCAGCAGTTTAACGGGACAGTACAATCAGCCCCAGCATTTT. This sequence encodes CASSLTGQYNQPQHF.

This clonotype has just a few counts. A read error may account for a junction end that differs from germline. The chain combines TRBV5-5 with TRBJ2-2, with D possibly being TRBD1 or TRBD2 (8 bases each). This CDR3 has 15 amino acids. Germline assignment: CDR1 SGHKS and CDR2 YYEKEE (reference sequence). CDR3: CASRGREAVAGELFF. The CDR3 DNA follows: TGCGCCAGCAGGGGGCGGGAGGCGGTCGCCGGGGAGCTGTTTTTT.

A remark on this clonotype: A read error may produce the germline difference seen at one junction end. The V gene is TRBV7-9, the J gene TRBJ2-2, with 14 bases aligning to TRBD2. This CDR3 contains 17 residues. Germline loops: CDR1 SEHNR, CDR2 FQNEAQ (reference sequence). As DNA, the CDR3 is TGTGCCAGCAGCTCCCGGACTAGCGGGGGGAACACCGGGGAGCCGTTTTTT. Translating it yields CASSSRTSGGNTGEPFF.

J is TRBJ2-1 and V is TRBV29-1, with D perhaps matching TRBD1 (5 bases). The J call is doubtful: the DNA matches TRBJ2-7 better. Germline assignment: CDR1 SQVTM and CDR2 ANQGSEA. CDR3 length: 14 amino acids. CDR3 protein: CSVDRQGSYNEQYF. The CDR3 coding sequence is TGCAGCGTTGATAGGCAGGGATCGTACAATGAGCAGTACTTC.

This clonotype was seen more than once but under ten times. The CDR3 bases are TGTGCCAGCAGTTTACCCGGACAGGGGATGTCCTACGAGCAGTACTTC. Its protein product is CASSLPGQGMSYEQYF. The rearrangement uses TRBV12-3 or TRBV12-4 and TRBJ2-7; TRBD1 matches at 9 bases. V shed 2 bases and J 1 base; nucleotides not matched to a gene: 6. There are 16 residues in the CDR3.

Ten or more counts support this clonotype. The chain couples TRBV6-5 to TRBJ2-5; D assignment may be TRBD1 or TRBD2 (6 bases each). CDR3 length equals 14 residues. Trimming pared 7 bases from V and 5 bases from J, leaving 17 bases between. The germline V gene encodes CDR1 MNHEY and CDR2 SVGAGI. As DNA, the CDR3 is TGTGCCAGCAACCCGTCACAGGGAGGCGAGACCCAGTACTTC. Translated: CASNPSQGGETQYF.

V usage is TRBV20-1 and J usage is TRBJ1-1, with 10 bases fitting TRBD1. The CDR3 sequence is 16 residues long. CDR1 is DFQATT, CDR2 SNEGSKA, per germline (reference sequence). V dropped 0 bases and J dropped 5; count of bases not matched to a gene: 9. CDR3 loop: CSARDFRPDRGTEAFF. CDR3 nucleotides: TGCAGTGCTAGAGATTTCCGTCCGGACAGGGGGACTGAAGCTTTCTTT.

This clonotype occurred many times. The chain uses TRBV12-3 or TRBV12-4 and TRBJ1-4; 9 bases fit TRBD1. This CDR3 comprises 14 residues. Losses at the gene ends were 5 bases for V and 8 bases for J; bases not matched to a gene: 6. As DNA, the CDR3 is TGTGCCAGCAGTCGAACAGGGGGCCGGGAAAAACTGTTTTTT. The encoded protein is CASSRTGGREKLFF.

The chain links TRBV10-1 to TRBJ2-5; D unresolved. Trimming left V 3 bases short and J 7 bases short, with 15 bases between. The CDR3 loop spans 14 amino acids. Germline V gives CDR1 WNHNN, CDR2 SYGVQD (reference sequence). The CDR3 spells CASSDPDLLGTQYF. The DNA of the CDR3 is TGCGCCAGCAGTGACCCGGACCTTCTTGGGACCCAGTACTTC.

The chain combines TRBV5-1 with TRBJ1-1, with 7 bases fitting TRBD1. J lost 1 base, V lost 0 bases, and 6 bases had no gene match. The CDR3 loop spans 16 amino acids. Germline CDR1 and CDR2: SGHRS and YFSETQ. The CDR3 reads CASSLAAGQTNTEAFF. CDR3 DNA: TGCGCCAGCAGCTTGGCCGCGGGACAGACGAACACTGAAGCTTTCTTT.

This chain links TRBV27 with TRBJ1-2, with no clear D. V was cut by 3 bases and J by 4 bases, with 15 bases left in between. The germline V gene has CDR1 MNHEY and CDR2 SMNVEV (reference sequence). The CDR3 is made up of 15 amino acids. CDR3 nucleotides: TGTGCCAGCAGTTTTGAGGGTTTTGGTCTCTATGGCTACACCTTC. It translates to CASSFEGFGLYGYTF.

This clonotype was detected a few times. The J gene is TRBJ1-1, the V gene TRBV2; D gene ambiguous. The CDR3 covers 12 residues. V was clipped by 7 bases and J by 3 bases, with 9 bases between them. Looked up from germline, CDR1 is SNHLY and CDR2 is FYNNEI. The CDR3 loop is CASNSGDTEAFF. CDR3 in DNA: TGTGCCAGCAACTCCGGGGACACTGAAGCTTTCTTT. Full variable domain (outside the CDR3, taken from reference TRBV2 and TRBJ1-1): EPEVTQTPSHQVTQMGQEVILRCVPISNHLYFYWYRQILGQKVEFLVSFYNNEISEKSEIFDDQFSVERPDGSNFTLKIRSTKLEDSAMYFCASNSGDTEAFFGQGTRLTVV.

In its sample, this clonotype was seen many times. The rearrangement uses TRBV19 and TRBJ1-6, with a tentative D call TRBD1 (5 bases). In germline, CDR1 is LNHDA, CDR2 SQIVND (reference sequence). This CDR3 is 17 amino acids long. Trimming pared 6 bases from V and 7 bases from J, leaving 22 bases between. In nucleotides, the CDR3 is TGTGCCAGTAGATGGGGAACCGTTGACAGCCTGAATTCACCCCTCCACTTT. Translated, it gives CASRWGTVDSLNSPLHF.